This is a list of T cell receptor beta chains from one sample in a study of blood T cell repertoires in COVID-19. The assay was immunoSEQ multiplex PCR, and TCRdb's table has in-frame clones only and misses some. In the table there are roughly 120,000 clones, approximately 90% of which are singletons. The sequenced material came from peripheral blood. These receptors originate from a man aged 50 to 60 with COVID-19, enrolled during active disease. The CDR3 runs from the conserved cysteine through the conserved F or W. Each record gives: V gene, J gene, CDR3 protein.

>TRBV6-6|TRBJ2-1
CASSYRQLADGIF
>TRBV3-1/TRBV3-2|TRBJ2-2
CASSLLAGAGTGELFF
>TRBV5-1|TRBJ1-1
CASSPDREITEAFF
>TRBV18|TRBJ2-7
CASSPGGGEQYF
>TRBV6-2/TRBV6-3|TRBJ2-3
CASSYSPGSTDTQYF
>TRBV18|TRBJ1-2
CASSQNTDRGYGYTF
>TRBV5-1|TRBJ2-6
CASSSGSTSGANVLTF
>TRBV6-5|TRBJ1-5
CASSGQNNQPQHF
>TRBV11-2|TRBJ2-3
CASSPYGGRAGDTQYF
>TRBV7-9|TRBJ1-2
CASSPGVHGYTF
>TRBV6-4|TRBJ2-5
CASSEGAGGPETQYF
>TRBV5-5|TRBJ1-4
CASSLTRDRDEKLFF
>TRBV19|TRBJ2-3
CASSIGPYRPSGRTDTQYF
>TRBV27|TRBJ2-1
CASGTSGSSYNEQFF